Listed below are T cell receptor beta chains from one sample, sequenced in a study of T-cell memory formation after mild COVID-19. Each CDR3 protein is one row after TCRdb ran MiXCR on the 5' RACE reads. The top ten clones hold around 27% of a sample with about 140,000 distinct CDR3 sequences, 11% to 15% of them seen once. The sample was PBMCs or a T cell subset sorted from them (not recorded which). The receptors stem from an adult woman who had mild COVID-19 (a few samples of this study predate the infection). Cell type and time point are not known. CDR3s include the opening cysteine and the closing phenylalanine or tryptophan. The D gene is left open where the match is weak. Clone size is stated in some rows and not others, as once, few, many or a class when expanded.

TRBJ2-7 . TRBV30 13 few TGTGCCTGGAGCACCGATGTGGATCACGAGCAGTACTTC CAWSTDVDHEQYF
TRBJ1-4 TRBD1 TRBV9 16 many TGTGCCAGCAGCGTAGGAAGACAGGGAATGTATGAAAAACTGTTTTTT CASSVGRQGMYEKLFF
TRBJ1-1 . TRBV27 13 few TGTGCCAGCAGTTATGTGTTTGAAGCGGAAGCTTTCTTT CASSYVFEAEAFF
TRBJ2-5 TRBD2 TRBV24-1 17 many TGTGCCACCAGTGAGGGGGGGACTAGCGGGATACAAGAGACCCAGTACTTC CATSEGGTSGIQETQYF
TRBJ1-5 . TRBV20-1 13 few TGCAGTGCCGTTAAAACGGGCAATCAGCCCCAGCATTTT CSAVKTGNQPQHF
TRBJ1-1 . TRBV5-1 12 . TGCGCCAGCAGCTGGGCAGGCGCTGAAGCTTTCTTT CASSWAGAEAFF
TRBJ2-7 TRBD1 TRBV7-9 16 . TGTGCCAGCAGCTTAGGTGAGACAGGGTCAAGGGGCGAGCAGTACTTC CASSLGETGSRGEQYF
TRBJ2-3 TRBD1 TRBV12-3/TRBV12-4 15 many TGTGCCAGCAGTTCCGGACAGGGGAGGACAGATACGCAGTATTTT CASSSGQGRTDTQYF
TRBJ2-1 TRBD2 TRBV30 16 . TGTGCCTGGAGTGACTATAGCGGGCCATCCTACAATGAGCAGTTCTTC CAWSDYSGPSYNEQFF
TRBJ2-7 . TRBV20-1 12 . TGCGGCGTGTCTAGCGCATCCTACGAGCAGTACTTC CGVSSASYEQYF
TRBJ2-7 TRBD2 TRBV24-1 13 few TGTGCCACCAAGCCTAGCGGGATGTACGAGCAGTACTTC CATKPSGMYEQYF
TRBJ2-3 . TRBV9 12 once TGTGCCAGCAGCGTGTTAGCAGATACGCAGTATTTT CASSVLADTQYF
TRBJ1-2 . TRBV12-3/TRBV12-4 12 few TGTGCCAGCAGCCCCCTCGGGTATGGCTACACCTTC CASSPLGYGYTF
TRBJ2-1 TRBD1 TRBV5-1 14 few TGCGCCAGCAGCTTGGGACAGGGGGAGAATGAGCAGTTCTTC CASSLGQGENEQFF
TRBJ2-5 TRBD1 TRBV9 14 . TGTGCCAGCAGCCCCCAGGACAGGGCAGAGACCCAGTACTTC CASSPQDRAETQYF
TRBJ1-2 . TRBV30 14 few TGTGCCTGGATATCCCTCCTCCAGGGTTATGGCTACACCTTC CAWISLLQGYGYTF
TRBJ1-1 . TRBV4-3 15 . TGCGCCAGCAGCCTCTCGGTCCGATTGGGGACTGAAGCTTTCTTT CASSLSVRLGTEAFF
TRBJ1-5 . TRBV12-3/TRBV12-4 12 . TGTGCCAGCAGTTTACTATCAGGGCCCCAGCATTTT CASSLLSGPQHF
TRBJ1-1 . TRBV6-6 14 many TGTGCCAGCGCCTACAAGCAGCCTTTAACTGAAGCTTTCTTT CASAYKQPLTEAFF
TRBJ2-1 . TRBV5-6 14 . TGTGCCAGCAGCCAAAATGGGGTTTCGGATGAGCAGTTCTTC CASSQNGVSDEQFF
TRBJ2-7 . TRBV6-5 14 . TGTGCCAGCAGTCCGTCTGGGGGAGACTACGAGCAGTACTTC CASSPSGGDYEQYF
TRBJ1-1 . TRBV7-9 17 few TGTGCCAGCAGTCCAACCCATGTTCGTTTAGCCAACACTGAAGCTTTCTTT CASSPTHVRLANTEAFF
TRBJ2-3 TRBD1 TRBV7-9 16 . TGTGCCAGCAGCTTAGCATCAGGGGACAGGACAGATACGCAGTATTTT CASSLASGDRTDTQYF
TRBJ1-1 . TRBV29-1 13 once TGCAGCGTTGAAGAGGGGGTCAGCACTGAAGCTTTCTTT CSVEEGVSTEAFF
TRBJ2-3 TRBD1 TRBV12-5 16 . TGTGCTAGTGGTCCCTACAGGGGCGGGAGCACAGATACGCAGTATTTT CASGPYRGGSTDTQYF
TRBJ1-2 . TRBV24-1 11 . TGTGCCACCAGTGATATGGGTGGCTACACCTTC CATSDMGGYTF
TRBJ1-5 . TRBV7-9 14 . TGTGCCAGCAGCGGACTCGTCGGGGATCAGCCCCAGCATTTT CASSGLVGDQPQHF
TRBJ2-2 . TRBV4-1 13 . TGCGCCAGCAGCCAAGACGTGCTCGGGGAGCTGTTTTTT CASSQDVLGELFF